The 31 T cell receptor beta chains below come from one sample, sequenced in a study of blood T cells in healthy people across ages. Through a sample-barcoded 5' primer and a J-beta primer mix, a second PCR was run for roughly 7 to 11 cycles. Each CDR3 protein is one row after TCRdb ran MiXCR on the 5' RACE reads. Here the sample spans roughly 1,800,000 distinct CDR3 sequences, around 48% being singletons. Sequencing used blood. The receptors derive from a middle-aged woman in good health.

In this sample, this clonotype turned up a few times. Its ends do not fully match the called genes, so a read error is possible. The genes are TRBV5-1 and TRBJ2-1, with 9 bases lining up with TRBD1. Germline CDR1 is SGHRS and CDR2 is YFSETQ. This CDR3 contains 15 residues. CDR3: CASSLGTGIYNEQFF. CDR3 coding DNA: TGTGCCAGCAGCTTAGGGACAGGGATTTACAATGAGCAGTTCTTC. The variable domain in full, completed from reference TRBV5-1 and TRBJ2-1, reads KAGVTQTPRYLIKTRGQQVTLSCSPISGHRSVSWYQQTPGQGLQFLFEYFSETQRNKGNFPGRFSGRQFSNSRSEMNVSTLELGDSALYLCASSLGTGIYNEQFFGPGTRLTVL.

The rearrangement uses TRBV15 and TRBJ1-2, with D tentatively TRBD1 (6 bases). V lost 4 bases to trimming and J lost 2 bases, with 17 bases between them. CDR3 length: 16 residues. Germline CDR1 and CDR2: LNHNV and YYDKDF (reference sequence). The CDR3: CATSTLGRGPNYGYTF. In DNA form, the CDR3 reads TGTGCCACCAGCACCCTCGGCAGGGGTCCGAACTATGGCTACACCTTC.

The chain joins TRBV18 to TRBJ1-5; D possibly corresponds to TRBD1 (6 bases). CDR1 KGHSH and CDR2 LQKENI come from the germline V gene. With 3 bases removed from V and 6 bases from J, the gap between germline ends came to 15 bases. This CDR3 has 15 amino acids. The CDR3 region has the DNA TGTGCCAGCTCACCCCAACAGGGAGGGGGTCAGCCCCAGCATTTT. Translating it yields CASSPQQGGGQPQHF.

This sequence joins TRBV23-1 and TRBJ2-1, with 7 bases lining up with TRBD2. TRBV23-1 is an ORF, and what it does is uncertain. V shed 0 bases, J shed 7 bases, and the junction held 6 bases outside the gene matches. The CDR3 covers 15 residues. The CDR3 DNA follows: TGCGCCAGCAGTCAATCGGGGGGGGGAAAGAATGAGCAGTTCTTC. Translating it yields CASSQSGGGKNEQFF.

This sequence joins TRBV9 and TRBJ2-7; weak D call: TRBD2 (5 bases). The DNA end lines up better with TRBJ2-5; the J call may be wrong. This CDR3 has 14 residues. Germline CDR1 reads SGDLS; CDR2 reads YYNGEE. This chain's CDR3 is CASSVHGSEETQYF. CDR3 bases: TGTGCCAGCAGCGTCCATGGGAGTGAGGAGACCCAGTACTTC.

In this sample, this clonotype turned up a few times. The chain links TRBV4-1 to TRBJ2-4, with D maybe TRBD2 (5 bases). Germline lookup yields CDR1 MGHRA and CDR2 YSYEKL. CDR3 length: 15 amino acids. The V end lost 1 base, the J end lost 6 bases, and 13 bases lay between the germline ends. This chain's CDR3 is CASSQVGLGVNIQYF. The CDR3 nucleotides are TGCGCCAGCAGCCAAGTGGGCCTGGGAGTAAACATTCAGTACTTC.

The gene calls are TRBV6-6 and TRBJ2-1; D ambiguous. CDR1 and CDR2 from the germline V gene are MNHNY and SVGAGI (reference sequence). Trimming removed 6 bases at V and 2 bases at J, with 8 bases between. This CDR3 is built from 13 residues. CDR3 nucleotide sequence: TGTGCCAGCAGCTCAATTACCTACAATGAGCAGTTCTTC. This encodes CASSSITYNEQFF.

This chain connects TRBV4-3 to TRBJ2-1, with D tentatively TRBD1 (6 bases). The V end was cut by 0 bases, the J end by 0 bases, with 9 bases between. This CDR3 spans 16 amino acids. CDR1 LGHNA and CDR2 YSLEER come from the germline V gene. CDR3 bases: TGCGCCAGCAGCCAAGATGGGACAAGCTCCTACAATGAGCAGTTCTTC. Protein: CASSQDGTSSYNEQFF.

The chain combines TRBV14 with TRBJ1-5; maybe TRBD1 (5 bases). The V and J ends lost 2 bases and 3 bases respectively, with 8 bases between them. Germline V lookup: CDR1 SGHDN, CDR2 FVKESK. This CDR3 is 14 amino acids long. The CDR3 protein is CASSQQGYNQPQHF. CDR3 nucleotide sequence: TGTGCCAGCAGCCAACAGGGATACAATCAGCCCCAGCATTTT.

The J gene is TRBJ2-7, the V gene TRBV6-5; TRBD2 might be the D (6 bases). Per the germline V gene, CDR1 is MNHEY and CDR2 is SVGAGI. This CDR3 has 13 residues. Trimming cost V 8 bases and J 1 base, with 12 bases left between them. CDR3 sequence reads: CASRDFVSYEQYF. Written as DNA, the CDR3 is TGTGCCAGCCGGGACTTCGTATCCTACGAGCAGTACTTC.

There are a few counts of this clonotype. This chain uses TRBV28 with TRBJ1-2; no clear D gene. The germline gives CDR1 MDHEN, CDR2 SYDVKM. Trimming stripped 6 bases from V and 4 bases from J, with 9 bases between. The CDR3 runs 12 residues. The CDR3 region has the DNA TGTGCCAGCAGGTGGGGTAGCTATGGCTACACCTTC. The encoded protein is CASRWGSYGYTF.

This clonotype was observed a single time. The V and J genes are TRBV5-5 and TRBJ2-1; D is perhaps TRBD2 (7 bases). The length of the CDR3 is 19 residues. From germline, CDR1 is SGHKS and CDR2 YYEKEE (reference sequence). Deletions cut 0 bases from V and 8 bases from J, with 27 bases between. DNA of the CDR3: TGTGCCAGCAGCTTGGGTAAGAGCGGGGTCGGCAGGGGAGTATATGAGCAGTTCTTC. Encoded protein: CASSLGKSGVGRGVYEQFF.

V is TRBV9 and J is TRBJ2-1; weak D call: TRBD2 (6 bases). With 3 bases removed from V and 10 bases from J, the gap between germline ends came to 20 bases. The CDR3 extends over 15 amino acids. Germline-derived CDR1 and CDR2 are SGDLS and YYNGEE. The CDR3: CASSDKGLAFEEQFF. In DNA, the CDR3 is TGTGCCAGCAGCGATAAGGGACTCGCCTTTGAGGAGCAGTTCTTC.

This sequence joins TRBV10-3 and TRBJ2-7; D perhaps matches TRBD2 (5 bases). The CDR3 runs 12 residues. Germline V gene lookup returns CDR1 ENHRY and CDR2 SYGVKD. Trimming left V 10 bases short and J 9 bases short, with 19 bases between. CDR3 residues: CANFAWTLGQYF. CDR3 DNA sequence: TGTGCCAATTTCGCGTGGACTCTCGGGCAGTACTTC.

V usage is TRBV7-2 and J usage is TRBJ2-5; D is uncertain. The CDR3 is 13 amino acids. Germline CDR1 SGHTA, CDR2 FQGNSA. Deletions cut 5 bases from V and 9 bases from J, with 16 bases between. The CDR3 sequence is CASSDRIGWAQYF. The CDR3 DNA sequence: TGTGCCAGCAGCGACCGGATCGGGTGGGCCCAGTACTTC.

J is TRBJ2-4 and V is TRBV11-2; D unresolved. Gene TRBJ2-7 matches the end of the DNA better, so the J call may be wrong. The germline CDR1 and CDR2 sequences are SGHAT and FQNNGV. The CDR3 loop spans 15 amino acids. The CDR3 spells CASSLGVLTNYEQYF. For the CDR3, the DNA is TGTGCCAGCAGCTTAGGTGTCTTGACAAACTACGAGCAGTACTTC.

The rearrangement links TRBV3-1 to TRBJ2-3, with 12 bases that match TRBD2. Looked up from germline, CDR1 is LGHDT and CDR2 is YNNKEL (reference sequence). V shed 3 bases, J shed 6 bases, and the junction held 10 bases outside the gene matches. The CDR3 covers 17 residues. The CDR3 nucleotides read TGTGCCAGCAGCCATCGAAGACTAGCGGGGGTAATGGATACGCAGTATTTT. Protein: CASSHRRLAGVMDTQYF.

This clonotype was seen repeatedly, ten times or more. V and J are TRBV29-1 and TRBJ2-7, with D maybe TRBD1 (6 bases). Trimming pared 4 bases from V and 2 bases from J, leaving 9 bases between. The germline V gene has CDR1 SQVTM and CDR2 ANQGSEA. The length of the CDR3 is 12 residues. The DNA of the CDR3 is TGCAGCGTTGGGGACACGACCTACGAGCAGTACTTC. Protein: CSVGDTTYEQYF.

This chain connects TRBV5-1 to TRBJ2-1, with 9 bases identical to TRBD1. Germline V lookup: CDR1 SGHRS, CDR2 YFSETQ. The CDR3 has 15 residues. The J segment lost 4 bases and the V segment lost 2 bases, leaving 4 bases of the junction unmatched. CDR3 residues: CASSFGDREYNEQFF. CDR3 in DNA: TGCGCCAGCAGCTTCGGGGACAGGGAGTACAATGAGCAGTTCTTC. Using reference TRBV5-1 and TRBJ2-1 for the parts outside the CDR3, the full variable domain is KAGVTQTPRYLIKTRGQQVTLSCSPISGHRSVSWYQQTPGQGLQFLFEYFSETQRNKGNFPGRFSGRQFSNSRSEMNVSTLELGDSALYLCASSFGDREYNEQFFGPGTRLTVL.

This chain uses TRBV5-6 with TRBJ2-3; TRBD2 matches at 8 bases. The CDR3 is 16 residues long. Germline assignment: CDR1 SGHDT and CDR2 YYEEEE. V lost 2 bases to trimming and J lost 6 bases; unmatched junction nucleotides: 11. The CDR3 is CASSFSGRGGGDTQYF. The CDR3 nucleotides read TGTGCCAGCAGCTTCTCAGGACGGGGGGGCGGGGATACGCAGTATTTT.

This clonotype was counted between two and nine times. The chain couples TRBV10-3 to TRBJ2-5; weak D call: TRBD1 (5 bases). V lost 9 bases and J lost 4, with 15 bases in between. This CDR3 has 13 amino acids. Germline V gene sequence: CDR1 ENHRY, CDR2 SYGVKD. CDR3 amino acids: CAIRGGPGETQYF. As DNA, the CDR3 is TGTGCCATTAGGGGCGGCCCTGGAGAGACCCAGTACTTC.

The genes are TRBV25-1 and TRBJ2-3; TRBD1 matches 7 bases. V lost 4 bases to trimming and J lost 4 bases; unmatched junction nucleotides: 11. Per the germline V gene, CDR1 is MGHDK and CDR2 is SYGVNS. The CDR3 consists of 16 residues. DNA for the CDR3: TGTGCCAGCAGTGGCTCCCCGACAGGGAGAGCAGATACGCAGTATTTT. Translated, it gives CASSGSPTGRADTQYF.

In this sample, this clonotype turned up a few times. The chain uses TRBV4-3 and TRBJ2-6; D ambiguous. The CDR3 length is 16 residues. Per the germline V gene, CDR1 is LGHNA and CDR2 is YSLEER. V lost 0 bases and J 2 bases, leaving 8 bases between the germline ends. CDR3 protein: CASSQEISAGANVLTF. The CDR3 bases are TGCGCCAGCAGCCAAGAAATCTCTGCTGGGGCCAACGTCCTGACTTTC.

This clonotype has more than one count but fewer than ten. The V call is TRBV10-3, the J call TRBJ2-5; 7 bases line up with TRBD2. The J segment lost 4 bases and the V segment lost 2 bases, leaving 1 base of the junction unmatched. This CDR3 has 13 residues. CDR1 is ENHRY and CDR2 is SYGVKD in the germline V gene. CDR3 sequence: CAISETGGETQYF. DNA of the CDR3: TGTGCCATCAGTGAGACGGGGGGAGAGACCCAGTACTTC.

This chain joins TRBV24-1 and TRBJ1-1, with D perhaps matching TRBD1 (5 bases). The V gene's germline CDR1 is KGHDR and CDR2 SFDVKD. V lost 7 bases and J 11 bases, leaving 13 bases between the germline ends. This CDR3 has 11 amino acids. CDR3 amino acids: CATRSGPWAFF. DNA of the CDR3: TGTGCCACCAGATCGGGACCCTGGGCTTTCTTT.

This clonotype has a handful of counts. This chain uses TRBV6-5 with TRBJ2-1; 13 bases line up with TRBD2. Germline loops: CDR1 MNHEY, CDR2 SVGAGI. The CDR3 contains 14 residues. V was clipped by 6 bases and J by 11 bases; unmatched bases: 7. CDR3 residues: CASRAGTSGVKQFF. The CDR3 DNA is TGTGCCAGCAGAGCCGGGACTAGCGGGGTCAAGCAGTTCTTC.

The chain has TRBV20-1 and TRBJ2-7, with unresolved D. Trimming removed 3 bases at V and 2 bases at J, with 11 bases between. Germline-derived CDR1 and CDR2 are DFQATT and SNEGSKA (reference sequence). The CDR3 covers 13 residues. The CDR3 loop reads CSARSFRTYEQYF. In nucleotides, the CDR3 is TGCAGTGCTAGGTCATTTCGCACCTACGAGCAGTACTTC.

V gene TRBV5-6 combines with J gene TRBJ2-1, with 13 bases lining up with TRBD2. Germline V gene data show CDR1 as SGHDT and CDR2 as YYEEEE. The CDR3 extends over 17 amino acids. With 4 bases clipped from V and 8 bases from J, the junction kept 12 bases outside the gene matches. In nucleotides, the CDR3 is TGTGCCAGCAGCCGAGTACCGGGACTAGCGGGGACCCATGAGCAGTTCTTC. Encoded protein: CASSRVPGLAGTHEQFF.

This chain links TRBV20-1 with TRBJ2-1, with D perhaps TRBD1 or TRBD2 (6 bases each). Germline CDR1 DFQATT, CDR2 SNEGSKA (reference sequence). The CDR3 totals 14 residues. V was pared by 6 bases and J by 15 bases, with 27 bases between. The CDR3, as DNA: TGCAGTGCCCCAAACAGGGCAGCGGACTACCCCCGGTTCTTC. Protein product: CSAPNRAADYPRFF.

The genes are TRBV6-5 and TRBJ2-5; 9 bases are a match to TRBD2. TRBJ2-7 matches the DNA end more closely, so the J call is doubtful. The CDR3 totals 14 residues. Per the germline V gene, CDR1 is MNHEY and CDR2 is SVGAGI. CDR3 amino acids: CASSYLAGEGEQYF. CDR3 DNA: TGTGCCAGCAGTTACTTAGCGGGGGAAGGCGAGCAGTACTTC.

The table lists this clonotype with a few counts. V and J are TRBV5-1 and TRBJ2-1; D possibly corresponds to TRBD1 (5 bases). Germline CDR1 SGHRS, CDR2 YFSETQ. V lost 0 bases and J lost 0, with 13 bases in between. CDR3 size: 17 residues. CDR3 protein: CASSLVSGAGSYNEQFF. The CDR3 coding sequence is TGCGCCAGCAGCTTGGTTTCTGGGGCTGGCTCCTACAATGAGCAGTTCTTC.